One and the same sample provided the 10 T cell receptor beta chains below, sequenced in a study of PD-1 blockade in classical Hodgkin lymphoma. Each patient relapsed following autologous stem cell transplantation, and prior brentuximab vedotin exposure differed. It was by magnetic negative selection that CD8+ T cells were isolated from thawed PBMCs. Clones were read by immunoSEQ multiplex PCR, and TCRdb kept only the in-frame ones, dropping some. The sample records more than 5,500 clones, more than 50% being singletons. This material consisted of CD8+ T cells from blood, taken at baseline. These receptors all stem from a human donor with classical Hodgkin lymphoma.

This clone occurred a few times. This chain connects TRBV2 to TRBJ2-7, with 7 bases matching TRBD2. The germline V gene encodes CDR1 SNHLY and CDR2 FYNNEI. V shed 1 base and J 6 bases; nucleotides not matched to a gene: 6. There are 14 residues in the CDR3. The CDR3: CASSEVGGVSEQYF. In nucleotides, the CDR3 is TGTGCCAGCAGTGAAGTTGGGGGGGTGAGCGAGCAGTACTTC.

This clone was seen a single time. The chain joins TRBV2 to TRBJ2-7, with 7 bases matching TRBD2. The CDR3 totals 16 residues. The trim removed 3 bases at V and 2 bases at J, leaving 10 bases unmatched. Germline CDR1 reads SNHLY; CDR2 reads FYNNEI. The CDR3: CASSDNWEGSTYEQYF. The CDR3 DNA reads TGTGCCAGCAGTGATAACTGGGAGGGGTCCACCTACGAGCAGTACTTC.

This clone qualifies as large. This chain links TRBV5-5 with TRBJ2-7; 12 nucleotides line up with TRBD1. From germline, CDR1 is SGHKS and CDR2 YYEKEE (reference sequence). The CDR3 has 15 amino acids. J gave up 3 bases and V 3 bases, and 4 bases lay outside the gene matches. The CDR3 reads CASSSGTGGFYEQYF. The CDR3 DNA sequence: TGTGCCAGCAGCTCGGGGACAGGGGGCTTCTACGAGCAGTACTTC.

The chain has TRBV9 and TRBJ2-7, with 7 bases aligning to TRBD1. In germline, CDR1 is SGDLS, CDR2 YYNGEE. V lost 4 bases, J lost 3 bases, and 7 bases stayed unmatched. The CDR3 spans 14 residues. The CDR3 loop is CASSPSGTDYEQYF. CDR3 nucleotides: TGTGCCAGCAGCCCATCCGGGACAGACTACGAGCAGTACTTC. The variable domain in full, completed from reference TRBV9 and TRBJ2-7, reads DSGVTQTPKHLITATGQRVTLRCSPRSGDLSVYWYQQSLDQGLQFLIQYYNGEERAKGNILERFSAQQFPDLHSELNLSSLELGDSALYFCASSPSGTDYEQYFGPGTRLTVT.

The rearrangement joins TRBV4-2 to TRBJ2-1; TRBD2 agrees at 10 bases. Germline V gene sequence: CDR1 LGHNA, CDR2 YNFKEQ. The CDR3 loop spans 16 amino acids. Losses at the gene ends were 4 bases for V and 7 bases for J; bases not matched to a gene: 10. Here the CDR3 reads CASSLGSGRADNEQFF. CDR3 bases: TGTGCCAGCAGCCTGGGAAGCGGGAGGGCGGATAATGAGCAGTTCTTC.

The rearrangement uses TRBV28 and TRBJ2-1, with a possible D match to TRBD2 (6 bases). Trimming removed 6 bases at V and 13 bases at J, with 16 bases between. The CDR3 contains 12 residues. Germline assignment: CDR1 MDHEN and CDR2 SYDVKM. The CDR3 DNA sequence: TGTGCCAGCAGCTGGGACTTCCTGGAACAGTTCTTC. Amino acid sequence: CASSWDFLEQFF.

This clone is classed as medium-sized (0.01 to 0.1%). The chain is built from TRBV7-8 and TRBJ2-1; TRBD2 matches at 9 bases. The CDR3 is made up of 15 amino acids. Germline V gene lookup returns CDR1 SGHVS and CDR2 FQNEAQ. Losses at the gene ends were 1 base for V and 10 bases for J; bases not matched to a gene: 8. DNA for the CDR3: TGTGCCAGCAGCTTAGGTAGCGGGGGCAATGGGGAGCAGTTCTTC. It yields the protein CASSLGSGGNGEQFF.

Note on this clone: Other nucleotide sequences in the sample specify the same CDR3. DNA for the CDR3: TGCAGCGCTGGGACAGGGGGACAGCCCCAGCATTTT. It codes for CSAGTGGQPQHF. The chain joins TRBV29-1 to TRBJ1-5; TRBD1 aligns across 11 bases. The CDR3 sequence is 12 residues long. CDR1 is SQVTM and CDR2 is ANQGSEA in the germline V gene. The J segment lost 7 bases and the V segment lost 7 bases, leaving 3 bases of the junction unmatched.

The rearrangement joins TRBV6-5 to TRBJ2-3; 12 positions match TRBD2. V shed 5 bases, J shed 3 bases, and the junction held 3 bases outside the gene matches. The CDR3 is made up of 15 amino acids. The germline V gene encodes CDR1 MNHEY and CDR2 SVGAGI. The CDR3 DNA follows: TGTGCCAGCAGTGCGACTAGCGGGAGAACAGATACGCAGTATTTT. This codes for CASSATSGRTDTQYF.

The chain links TRBV19 to TRBJ2-2, with TRBD1 matching 10 bases. V shed 5 bases, J shed 5 bases, and the junction held 8 bases outside the gene matches. The CDR3 spans 16 residues. Germline values: CDR1 LNHDA, CDR2 SQIVND (reference sequence). DNA of the CDR3: TGTGCCAGTAGTCCCTCGGACAGGGGGGGGACCGGGGAGCTGTTTTTT. Translation: CASSPSDRGGTGELFF.